This TCR beta chain stems from a study of T cell responses to AZD1222 COVID-19 vaccine. Findings of the study overall: Donors were chiefly white British, with a greater number of females, and clonal diversity was perhaps underestimated.

Germline V gives CDR1 MDHEN, CDR2 SYDVKM. Trimming shortened V by 5 bases and J by 0 bases, and 16 bases separated the two germline ends. The CDR3 extends over 16 amino acids. About this clone: Its cognate antigen is unknown.

Repertoires were generated with immunoSEQ multiplex PCR, while TCRdb's copy carries only in-frame clones and drops some. The table lists fewer than 85,000 clones, 80% to 90% of them singletons. The genes are TRBV28 and TRBJ1-1; D call uncertain. The sequences come from peripheral blood, collected 28 days after the second AZD1222 dose. The receptor was derived from an adult who received the AZD1222 COVID-19 vaccine. CDR3 residues: CASSDPRKSMNTEAFF. In nucleotides, the CDR3 is TGTGCCAGCAGTGACCCTAGGAAAAGCATGAACACTGAAGCTTTCTTT.